This TCR beta chain was identified during a study of cytomegalovirus exposure and HLA in healthy donors. The study's findings and limits: A later examination showed that TCR association rates differed by HLA locus, with DRB1 most and HLA-C fewest. The authors enumerated over 150 TCR beta chains as linked to cytomegalovirus.

With 6 bases clipped from V and 7 bases from J, the junction kept 8 bases outside the gene matches. Germline loops: CDR1 MNHEY, CDR2 SMNVEV (reference sequence). This CDR3 spans 13 amino acids. PCR primers comprised 60 Vbeta and 13 Jbeta primers. TCRdb keeps only in-frame clones here, not all; method: immunoSEQ multiplex PCR. The data contain 110,000 or so clones, around 80% of them singletons. This clone was seen a few times. Its matching antigen is unknown. Sequencing used PBMCs. The V gene is TRBV27, the J gene TRBJ1-1; 7 bases fit TRBD1. This clonotype originated in a female donor in good health and CMV-seronegative. The CDR3 sequence: CASSQTGSDEAFF. CDR3 nucleotide sequence: TGTGCCAGCAGCCAGACAGGGTCCGATGAAGCTTTCTTT.